What follows are 4 T cell receptor beta chains derived from one specimen sequenced in a study of cytomegalovirus exposure and HLA in healthy donors. A multiplex PCR was run with 60 Vbeta primers and 13 Jbeta primers. Repertoires were generated with immunoSEQ multiplex PCR, while TCRdb's copy carries only in-frame clones and drops some. The sample carries tens of thousands of clones, 70% to 85% recorded once. Source material: PBMCs. The receptors here all came from a man aged 60 to 69 in good health and CMV-seropositive.

This clone was seen only once. The chain recombines TRBV5-4 with TRBJ2-7, with a tentative D call TRBD2 (5 bases). CDR1 and CDR2 (germline): SGHNT, YYREEE (reference sequence). The CDR3 has 15 amino acids. Trimming pared 0 bases from V and 3 bases from J, leaving 13 bases between. The CDR3, as DNA: TGTGCCAGCAGCTTGGATGGGAGCCTAAACTACGAGCAGTACTTC. This codes for CASSLDGSLNYEQYF.

This chain links TRBV5-1 with TRBJ2-5, with 9 bases that match TRBD2. The germline CDR1 and CDR2 sequences are SGHRS and YFSETQ. Trimming at V came to 0 bases and at J to 5 bases, leaving 8 bases not matched to a gene. CDR3 length: 16 residues. CDR3 sequence (DNA): TGCGCCAGCAGCTTGGGAACAGCGGGAGGTATGGAGACCCAGTACTTC. This codes for CASSLGTAGGMETQYF.

The chain combines TRBV6-1 with TRBJ1-1; 9 nucleotides match TRBD1. Unmatched junction bases numbered 3, after V lost 3 bases and J lost 1 base. The CDR3 spans 15 residues. CDR1 MNHNS and CDR2 SASEGT come from the germline V gene. The CDR3 sequence: CASSDGTGRNTEAFF. In nucleotides, the CDR3 is TGTGCCAGCAGTGATGGGACAGGGAGGAACACTGAAGCTTTCTTT.

The rearrangement links TRBV5-6 to TRBJ2-3, with D possibly matching TRBD2 (6 bases). This CDR3 is 16 amino acids long. Germline CDR1 is SGHDT and CDR2 is YYEEEE. The germline V and J ends were trimmed by 0 bases and 2 bases, with 13 bases remaining between them. The CDR3 reads CASSLAGGRYTDTQYF. In nucleotides, the CDR3 is TGTGCCAGCAGCTTGGCCGGGGGAAGGTACACAGATACGCAGTATTTT.